Given below is one T cell receptor beta chain in context. The record originates from a study of CD8 T cells in Susac syndrome. The junction had 16 bases not matched to a gene; V was cut back by 6 bases and J by 5 bases. CDR3 length: 17 residues. Germline values: CDR1 DFQATT, CDR2 SNEGSKA (reference sequence). The RNA input was roughly 0.45 to 1 ug, and it was reverse transcribed with random hexamers. MiXCR, applied by TCRdb to the immunoSEQ multiplex PCR reads, yields one record per CDR3 protein. The profile shows tens of thousands of distinct CDR3 sequences, about 95% of them singletons. The sequence derives from a human donor with Susac syndrome. Sequenced input: CD8+ T cells from PBMCs. The chain employs TRBV20-1 and TRBJ2-5; TRBD1 aligns across 12 bases. CDR3 DNA: TGCAGTGCAGACGCCGGGACAGGGGGCGCTGGGGGTGAGACCCAGTACTTC. Its protein product is CSADAGTGGAGGETQYF.